Reported below is one TCR beta chain. Other DNA sequences from this sample encode an identical CDR3 as well. The data stem from a study of blood T cell repertoires in COVID-19. This table comes from immunoSEQ multiplex PCR, and its TCRdb copy is limited to in-frame clones, with some not included. The table lists 200,000 to 300,000 clones, 81% of them singletons, with 7.5% to 8% in the top ten. The source of this sequence is a woman older than 75 with COVID-19, enrolled during active disease. The sample taken for sequencing was peripheral blood.

The CDR3 coding sequence is TGTGCCAGCTCCCTCAGCGGGGACACTGAAGCTTTCTTT. Amino acids: CASSLSGDTEAFF. The chain uses TRBV18 and TRBJ1-1; the D is unclear. Germline values: CDR1 KGHSH, CDR2 LQKENI. V was cut by 6 bases and J by 3 bases, with 11 bases left in between. This CDR3 has 13 amino acids.